The 28 T cell receptor beta chains below come from one sample, sequenced in a study of radiotherapy plus CTLA-4 blockade in lung cancer. Data came from immunoSEQ multiplex PCR; TCRdb stores just in-frame clones and leaves some out. Of roughly 32,000 clones in the sample, roughly 71% are singletons; the top ten hold approximately 3.8%. Sequencing was performed on peripheral blood, taken from a patient treated with radiotherapy plus ipilimumab. The receptors shown here come from a human donor with non-small cell lung cancer who had stable disease on radiotherapy plus ipilimumab.

The rearrangement joins TRBV9 to TRBJ1-1; no clear D gene. The ends were cut back, 4 bases at V and 0 bases at J, with 13 bases in the middle. This CDR3 is 15 amino acids long. From germline, CDR1 is SGDLS and CDR2 YYNGEE. The DNA of the CDR3 is TGTGCCAGCAGCCCCCGAGGAGGTATGAACACTGAAGCTTTCTTT. Translation: CASSPRGGMNTEAFF.

This chain joins TRBV23-1 and TRBJ2-3; the match to TRBD1 covers 8 bases. TRBV23-1 counts as an open reading frame of uncertain function. CDR3 length equals 18 residues. The V and J ends lost 2 bases and 2 bases, in that order; junction bases with no gene match: 12. For the CDR3, the DNA is TGCGCCAGCAGTCAAGAAGTTCCAGGGGACAGGAACACAGATACGCAGTATTTT. This gives the protein CASSQEVPGDRNTDTQYF.

This clone has more than one count but fewer than ten. The rearrangement links TRBV15 to TRBJ1-2, with 8 bases fitting TRBD1. The CDR3 extends over 13 amino acids. Germline V lookup: CDR1 LNHNV, CDR2 YYDKDF (reference sequence). Trimming took 10 bases from V and 8 from J; bases not matched to a gene: 12. The DNA of the CDR3 is TGTGCCATCTCCCGGGACAGGATTGAAGGCTACACCTTC. Protein: CAISRDRIEGYTF.

V gene TRBV25-1 combines with J gene TRBJ2-7; D is perhaps TRBD1 (5 bases). Trimming took off 5 bases at V and 2 bases at J, with 19 bases between the two ends. The CDR3 contains 16 residues. Germline values: CDR1 MGHDK, CDR2 SYGVNS. The DNA for the CDR3 is TGTGCCAGCAGTAAAGGCCCGGGCAGGGCGGCCTACGAGCAGTACTTC. Protein product: CASSKGPGRAAYEQYF.

This clone was seen a single time. This is likely an artifact of a read error, given a far larger clone one base away. Different DNA sequences within this sample yield the same CDR3. The V gene is TRBV5-4, the J gene TRBJ1-2; 9 bases line up with TRBD1. CDR3 length: 14 amino acids. Germline V CDR1 and CDR2: SGHNT, YYREEE (reference sequence). The CDR3 bases are TGTGCGAGCAGCGCACGACAGGGGGTCTATGGCTACACCTTC. Its protein is CASSARQGVYGYTF.

J is TRBJ2-7 and V is TRBV5-1, with D perhaps matching TRBD2 (6 bases). Trimming took off 2 bases at V and 0 bases at J, with 12 bases between the two ends. Looked up from germline, CDR1 is SGHRS and CDR2 is YFSETQ. The CDR3 is 15 residues long. This CDR3 reads CASSFGGSGSYEQYF. CDR3 DNA sequence: TGCGCCAGCAGCTTTGGCGGTAGCGGCTCCTACGAGCAGTACTTC.

V is TRBV5-1 and J is TRBJ1-1; D is unclear. The length of the CDR3 is 16 residues. Trimming took 0 bases from V and 0 from J, leaving 12 bases between them. CDR1 is SGHRS, CDR2 YFSETQ, per germline. CDR3 bases: TGCGCCAGCAGCTTGGTGTCAGGAGGGATGAACACTGAAGCTTTCTTT. This codes for CASSLVSGGMNTEAFF.

In its sample, this clone was seen once. V is TRBV4-2 and J is TRBJ1-2; D remains ambiguous. Germline loops: CDR1 LGHNA, CDR2 YNFKEQ. The V gene lost 4 bases and the J gene lost 0 bases, with 18 bases spanning the gap. The CDR3 is made up of 17 amino acids. The CDR3 loop is CASSPRWAISSNYGYTF. DNA for the CDR3: TGTGCCAGCAGCCCCCGGTGGGCAATATCATCTAACTATGGCTACACCTTC.

A few counts support this clone. The chain employs TRBV15 and TRBJ1-1; TRBD1 might be the D (6 bases). The V end lost 0 bases, the J end lost 2 bases, and 13 bases lay between the germline ends. This CDR3 contains 16 residues. From germline, CDR1 is LNHNV and CDR2 YYDKDF (reference sequence). CDR3 loop: CATSRDSARGNTEAFF. In DNA form, the CDR3 reads TGTGCCACCAGCAGAGATTCCGCCAGGGGCAACACTGAAGCTTTCTTT.

This chain links TRBV7-9 with TRBJ2-3; TRBD2 matches at 10 bases. Germline CDR1 SEHNR, CDR2 FQNEAQ (reference sequence). CDR3 size: 17 residues. J lost 4 bases, V lost 5 bases, and 12 bases had no gene match. CDR3 nucleotides: TGTGCCAGCAGCCCCAGAGTTGAGCGGGAGGGTGCAGATACGCAGTATTTT. It encodes CASSPRVEREGADTQYF.

In this sample, this clone turned up a few times. In DNA form, the CDR3 reads TGTGCCAGTAGTAGGGACACCTACTACACCTTC. This encodes CASSRDTYYTF. This sequence joins TRBV19 and TRBJ1-2; perhaps TRBD1 as D (6 bases). Per germline, CDR1 LNHDA and CDR2 SQIVND (reference sequence). CDR3 length equals 11 residues. Trimming cost V 4 bases and J 10 bases, with 10 bases left between them.

This clone has just one count. This sequence joins TRBV2 and TRBJ2-5, with 10 nucleotides matching TRBD1. Trimming at V came to 5 bases and at J to 2 bases, leaving 5 bases not matched to a gene. CDR3 size: 15 residues. The germline CDR1 and CDR2 sequences are SNHLY and FYNNEI. The CDR3, as DNA: TGTGCCAGCAGTAGAGACAGGGGGCGACAAGAGACCCAGTACTTC. Translation gives CASSRDRGRQETQYF.

On this clone itself: Given a far larger clone just one base away, this is likely a sequencing read error. The V and J genes are TRBV19 and TRBJ2-2; weak D call: TRBD2 (7 bases). Germline loops: CDR1 LNHDA, CDR2 SQIVND (reference sequence). V was pared by 3 bases and J by 5 bases, with 13 bases between. The CDR3 consists of 15 residues. For the CDR3, the DNA is TGTGCCAGTAGTATGGGGGGGCAAGGGACCGGGGAGCTGTTTTTT. Amino acids: CASSMGGQGTGELFF.

The chain is built from TRBV11-3 and TRBJ2-7; tentative D call: TRBD2 (6 bases). V gave up 3 bases and J gave up 6 bases, with 15 bases separating them. Per germline, CDR1 SGHNT and CDR2 YENEEA. The CDR3 has 14 residues. The CDR3 loop reads CASSLPAGGREQYF. The CDR3 DNA reads as TGTGCCAGCAGCTTGCCGGCCGGGGGACGCGAGCAGTACTTC.

Concerning this clone: The sample contains more than one DNA sequence encoding this CDR3. The chain joins TRBV5-1 to TRBJ1-1; tentative D call: TRBD1 (5 bases). Germline lookup yields CDR1 SGHRS and CDR2 YFSETQ. This CDR3 is 14 amino acids long. Trimming took 0 bases from V and 2 from J, leaving 8 bases between them. The CDR3 reads CASSLAGANTEAFF. DNA of the CDR3: TGCGCCAGCAGCTTGGCCGGGGCCAACACTGAAGCTTTCTTT.

This chain uses TRBV28 with TRBJ2-3; TRBD1 might be the D (5 bases). This CDR3 has 15 amino acids. V was cut by 3 bases and J by 2 bases, with 12 bases left in between. The V gene's germline CDR1 is MDHEN and CDR2 SYDVKM. The CDR3 is CASSFPRVDTDTQYF. Written as DNA, the CDR3 is TGTGCCAGCAGTTTCCCCAGGGTAGACACAGATACGCAGTATTTT.

This clone was counted a few times. The chain links TRBV6-1 to TRBJ2-2, with D hard to call. There are 14 residues in the CDR3. Trimming stripped 2 bases from V and 6 bases from J, with 10 bases between. CDR1 is MNHNS and CDR2 is SASEGT in the germline V gene. The CDR3 reads CASSEFAGPGELFF. CDR3 bases: TGTGCCAGCAGTGAATTCGCCGGACCCGGGGAGCTGTTTTTT.

CDR3 sequence: CASSPSGLLDSGNTIYF. In nucleotides, the CDR3 is TGTGCCAGCTCACCTTCGGGACTTCTGGACTCTGGAAACACCATATATTTT. The chain combines TRBV18 with TRBJ1-3; maybe TRBD1 (5 bases). V lost 3 bases, J lost 0 bases, and 15 bases lay in between. The length of the CDR3 is 17 residues. Germline CDR1 reads KGHSH; CDR2 reads LQKENI. The whole variable domain, filled in from reference TRBV18 and TRBJ1-3, reads NAGVMQNPRHLVRRRGQEARLRCSPMKGHSHVYWYRQLPEEGLKFMVYLQKENIIDESGMPKERFSAEFPKEGPSILRIQQVVRGDSAAYFCASSPSGLLDSGNTIYFGEGSWLTVV.

In this sample, this clone turned up a few times. The CDR3 sequence is CASSTGLASTDTQYF. The CDR3 nucleotides are TGTGCCAGTAGTACTGGACTAGCAAGCACAGATACGCAGTATTTT. The V and J genes are TRBV19 and TRBJ2-3; TRBD2 aligns across 8 bases. The CDR3 is made up of 15 amino acids. Germline assignment: CDR1 LNHDA and CDR2 SQIVND (reference sequence). Trimming removed 4 bases from V and 0 bases from J; junction bases left unmatched: 3. Full variable domain (missing parts from reference TRBV19 and TRBJ2-3): DGGITQSPKYLFRKEGQNVTLSCEQNLNHDAMYWYRQDPGQGLRLIYYSQIVNDFQKGDIAEGYSVSREKKESFPLTVTSAQKNPTAFYLCASSTGLASTDTQYFGPGTRLTVL.

The chain combines TRBV19 with TRBJ2-5; D not resolved. Germline CDR1 and CDR2: LNHDA and SQIVND (reference sequence). V lost 3 bases and J 3 bases, leaving 5 bases between the germline ends. CDR3 length: 12 residues. The CDR3 DNA sequence: TGTGCCAGTAGTATGCAGAAAGAGACCCAGTACTTC. This gives the protein CASSMQKETQYF.

J is TRBJ2-7 and V is TRBV4-1; D is perhaps TRBD1 or TRBD2 (5 bases each). V lost 1 base, J lost 11 bases, and 18 bases lay in between. This CDR3 spans 14 amino acids. Germline V gene data show CDR1 as MGHRA and CDR2 as YSYEKL. The CDR3 nucleotides read TGCGCCAGCAGCCAAGGGCCAGGGACGTCCCCAAAGTACTTC. Its translation: CASSQGPGTSPKYF.

In DNA, the CDR3 is TGTGCCAGCTCACTCGGGACAGGGATGAACACTGAAGCTTTCTTT. The encoded protein is CASSLGTGMNTEAFF. The chain links TRBV18 to TRBJ1-1; 9 positions agree with TRBD1. Per germline, CDR1 KGHSH and CDR2 LQKENI. With 4 bases clipped from V and 0 bases from J, the junction kept 3 bases outside the gene matches. This CDR3 region has 15 residues.

The rearrangement uses TRBV6-6 and TRBJ2-7; D remains ambiguous. Germline-derived CDR1 and CDR2 are MNHNY and SVGAGI (reference sequence). The CDR3 runs 15 residues. Trimming cost V 2 bases and J 0 bases, with 11 bases left between them. CDR3 residues: CASSYLPSGSYEQYF. CDR3 sequence (DNA): TGTGCCAGCAGTTACCTCCCCTCGGGCTCCTACGAGCAGTACTTC.

The rearrangement links TRBV9 to TRBJ1-2; D not resolved. The germline gives CDR1 SGDLS, CDR2 YYNGEE. V gave up 4 bases and J gave up 7 bases, with 26 bases separating them. The CDR3 sequence is 17 residues long. This CDR3 is CASSPLVAGSRESGYTF. The CDR3 region has the DNA TGTGCCAGCAGCCCCCTGGTCGCGGGCTCTCGAGAAAGTGGCTACACCTTC.

This clone has a single count. The rearrangement joins TRBV7-2 to TRBJ2-1; D is possibly TRBD1 or TRBD2 (5 bases each). Germline V gene lookup returns CDR1 SGHTA and CDR2 FQGNSA. V lost 2 bases and J lost 0, with 17 bases in between. The length of the CDR3 is 18 residues. CDR3 protein: CASSLWAGTPSSYNEQFF. The CDR3 region has the DNA TGTGCCAGCAGCTTATGGGCCGGGACCCCGAGCTCCTACAATGAGCAGTTCTTC.

The chain employs TRBV7-6 and TRBJ2-1, with unresolved D. Germline CDR1 reads SGHVS; CDR2 reads FNYEAQ. V was trimmed by 5 bases and J by 0 bases, leaving 20 bases between them. The CDR3 is 18 amino acids. The CDR3 nucleotides are TGTGCCAGCAGCCACAACCCCCTTAACGCAGACTCCTACAATGAGCAGTTCTTC. Amino acids: CASSHNPLNADSYNEQFF.

The gene calls are TRBV5-1 and TRBJ2-3; 11 bases align to TRBD1. This CDR3 comprises 15 residues. Per the germline V gene, CDR1 is SGHRS and CDR2 is YFSETQ. Trimming cost V 4 bases and J 5 bases; bases outside gene matches: 6. The CDR3 DNA reads TGCGCCAGCAGCCCGGACAGGGGGCAGGTAGATACGCAGTATTTT. Its translation: CASSPDRGQVDTQYF.

The rearrangement joins TRBV7-3 to TRBJ1-1, with D uncertain. Germline CDR1 is SGHTA and CDR2 is FQGTGA. V was cut by 5 bases and J by 4 bases, with 11 bases left in between. The CDR3 is 13 residues long. CDR3 sequence: CASSNPGVTEAFF. The CDR3 nucleotides read TGTGCCAGCAGCAACCCGGGAGTCACTGAAGCTTTCTTT.